The 21 T cell receptor beta chains below come from one sample, sequenced in a study of T cells in localized non-small cell lung cancer. Clones were sequenced by immunoSEQ multiplex PCR, and TCRdb holds only the in-frame ones, with some missing. The sample carries about 26,000 clones, roughly 90% recorded once. Sequencing was performed on peripheral blood, taken before any cancer treatment. The receptor source for this set is a female donor of 60 years or more with stage II squamous cell lung carcinoma.

V and J are TRBV5-4 and TRBJ2-7; possibly TRBD1 for D (6 bases). V lost 4 bases and J 2 bases, leaving 16 bases between the germline ends. The V gene's germline CDR1 is SGHNT and CDR2 YYREEE (reference sequence). The CDR3 consists of 15 residues. CDR3 amino acids: CASSASGTMAYEQYF. DNA of the CDR3: TGTGCCAGCAGCGCATCCGGGACAATGGCCTACGAGCAGTACTTC.

The chain recombines TRBV10-3 with TRBJ1-2; possible D gene TRBD1, 6 bases. The CDR3 spans 12 residues. V lost 11 bases and J lost 3, with 13 bases in between. Germline V CDR1 and CDR2: ENHRY, SYGVKD. CDR3 residues: CASTGSDYGYTF. DNA for the CDR3: TGTGCCTCTACAGGGTCCGACTATGGCTACACCTTC.

This rearrangement joins TRBV13 to TRBJ1-2, with 9 nucleotides matching TRBD1. Germline lookup yields CDR1 PRHDT and CDR2 FYEKMQ (reference sequence). V lost 5 bases to trimming and J lost 2 bases; unmatched junction nucleotides: 6. CDR3 length equals 15 residues. The CDR3, as DNA: TGTGCCAGCAGCCAAACAGGGGGCGAGAACTATGGCTACACCTTC. Its protein product is CASSQTGGENYGYTF.

The rearrangement joins TRBV19 to TRBJ1-2; 7 bases align to TRBD1. The V gene end was trimmed by 1 base and the J gene end by 9 bases; junction bases not matched to a gene: 5. The CDR3 covers 13 residues. CDR1 is LNHDA, CDR2 SQIVND, per germline (reference sequence). The CDR3 region has the DNA TGTGCCAGTAGTATAGGAGACAGGGCCAGCTACACCTTC. As protein: CASSIGDRASYTF. The whole variable domain, remainder taken from reference TRBV19 and TRBJ1-2, is DGGITQSPKYLFRKEGQNVTLSCEQNLNHDAMYWYRQDPGQGLRLIYYSQIVNDFQKGDIAEGYSVSREKKESFPLTVTSAQKNPTAFYLCASSIGDRASYTFGSGTRLTVV.

The V call is TRBV7-9, the J call TRBJ2-2; 16 bases agree with TRBD2. The CDR3 is made up of 19 amino acids. V trimming: 4 bases; J trimming: 6 bases; junction bases outside the gene matches: 11. The germline V gene encodes CDR1 SEHNR and CDR2 FQNEAQ (reference sequence). CDR3 DNA: TGTGCCAGCAGCTCCAAGTGGGGACTAGCGGGAGGGCCCTCCGGGGAGCTGTTTTTT. The encoded protein is CASSSKWGLAGGPSGELFF. Variable domain in full (rest from reference TRBV7-9 and TRBJ2-2): DTGVSQNPRHKITKRGQNVTFRCDPISEHNRLYWYRQTLGQGPEFLTYFQNEAQLEKSRLLSDRFSAERPKGSFSTLEIQRTEQGDSAMYLCASSSKWGLAGGPSGELFFGEGSRLTVL.

The chain is built from TRBV29-1 and TRBJ2-5; D remains unclear. CDR1 SQVTM and CDR2 ANQGSEA come from the germline V gene. Trimming left V 6 bases short and J 4 bases short, with 9 bases between. This CDR3 comprises 11 residues. The CDR3 DNA reads TGCAGCGTCCGGACCTCAGAGACCCAGTACTTC. Encoded protein: CSVRTSETQYF.

This clone appeared a single time. This chain uses TRBV7-2 with TRBJ2-7, with no clear D. Germline V gene data show CDR1 as SGHTA and CDR2 as FQGNSA. The V end lost 1 base, the J end lost 2 bases, and 6 bases lay between the germline ends. The CDR3 has 13 residues. Written as DNA, the CDR3 is TGTGCCAGCAGCTTAGTTTTGCCCTACGAGCAGTACTTC. Its protein is CASSLVLPYEQYF.

The genes are TRBV5-6 and TRBJ1-2, with D tentatively TRBD1 (6 bases). Germline V gives CDR1 SGHDT, CDR2 YYEEEE. This CDR3 has 15 residues. Trimming left V 3 bases short and J 1 base short, with 13 bases between. CDR3 DNA sequence: TGTGCCAGCAGCTCAACAGGGACCCTTAACTATGGCTACACCTTC. It specifies CASSSTGTLNYGYTF.

The V call is TRBV2, the J call TRBJ1-1, with a possible D match to TRBD1 (6 bases). The length of the CDR3 is 12 residues. V gave up 6 bases and J gave up 7 bases, with 12 bases separating them. Germline V gene data show CDR1 as SNHLY and CDR2 as FYNNEI. In DNA form, the CDR3 reads TGTGCCAGCAGGGCGGGGGCCGTTGAAGCTTTCTTT. This gives the protein CASRAGAVEAFF.

CDR3 sequence reads: CASSLLSVSGANVLTF. The DNA of the CDR3 is TGTGCCAGCAGCTTATTATCCGTTTCTGGGGCCAACGTCCTGACTTTC. The chain has TRBV7-3 and TRBJ2-6; D unresolved. Between the trimmed V and J ends, which lost 2 bases and 1 base, there was a span of 9 bases. This CDR3 is 16 amino acids long. The germline V gene has CDR1 SGHTA and CDR2 FQGTGA.

The chain employs TRBV7-3 and TRBJ2-1; D might be TRBD1 (6 bases). This CDR3 is 15 amino acids long. The ends were cut back, 5 bases at V and 8 bases at J, with 19 bases in the middle. The germline V gene encodes CDR1 SGHTA and CDR2 FQGTGA. CDR3 coding DNA: TGTGCCAGCAGCACCCAATCCGGGACATGGGATGAGCAGTTCTTC. It codes for CASSTQSGTWDEQFF.

This clone was counted a single time. The chain uses TRBV28 and TRBJ1-6, with D uncertain. The germline CDR1 and CDR2 sequences are MDHEN and SYDVKM. The CDR3 covers 16 residues. V lost 2 bases, J lost 7 bases, and 15 bases lay in between. Here the CDR3 DNA reads TGTGCCAGCAGTTTAGATTGGGGTGGCGGGAATTCACCCCTCCACTTT. Residues: CASSLDWGGGNSPLHF.

This clone appeared a single time. The chain joins TRBV19 to TRBJ1-5, with TRBD1 matching over 9 bases. The CDR3 is made up of 16 amino acids. Germline-derived CDR1 and CDR2 are LNHDA and SQIVND (reference sequence). V lost 5 bases and J lost 1; bases outside the gene matches: 6. CDR3 amino acids: CASSRDRVSSNQPQHF. The DNA of the CDR3 is TGTGCCAGTAGTCGGGACAGGGTATCAAGCAATCAGCCCCAGCATTTT.

This clone was detected only a few times. The genes are TRBV6-5 and TRBJ1-3; the match to TRBD1 covers 8 bases. Germline CDR1 is MNHEY and CDR2 is SVGAGI. Trimming removed 2 bases from V and 4 bases from J; junction bases left unmatched: 4. The CDR3 totals 15 residues. DNA of the CDR3: TGTGCCAGCAGTTACGCCAGGGGGCCAGGAAACACCATATATTTT. Translation: CASSYARGPGNTIYF.

The chain couples TRBV9 to TRBJ2-1; the match to TRBD2 covers 7 bases. With V trimmed by 3 bases and J by 4 bases, 4 bases remained unmatched. The CDR3 totals 14 residues. The germline V gene encodes CDR1 SGDLS and CDR2 YYNGEE. CDR3: CASSAGGGYNEQFF. The CDR3 coding sequence is TGTGCCAGCAGCGCCGGCGGGGGTTACAATGAGCAGTTCTTC.

As DNA, the CDR3 is TGTGCCAGTAAGGTAGGCGGGAGCGATACGCAGTATTTT. Translating gives CASKVGGSDTQYF. The rearrangement links TRBV19 to TRBJ2-3; 7 bases fit TRBD2. V lost 7 bases and J lost 6; bases outside the gene matches: 7. The CDR3 length is 13 residues. CDR1 is LNHDA and CDR2 is SQIVND in the germline V gene (reference sequence).

The chain joins TRBV23-1 to TRBJ2-1; the match to TRBD1 covers 9 bases. TRBV23-1 is filed as an ORF, its function uncertain. This CDR3 region has 18 residues. Unmatched junction bases numbered 10, after V lost 0 bases and J lost 4 bases. CDR3 bases: TGCGCCAGCAGTCAATCGAGGGACAGGGCCGGGGCTTACAATGAGCAGTTCTTC. Its translation is CASSQSRDRAGAYNEQFF.

The chain is built from TRBV4-3 and TRBJ1-6; 8 bases line up with TRBD1. CDR1 and CDR2 (germline): LGHNA, YSLEER. J lost 7 bases, V lost 3 bases, and 2 bases had no gene match. This CDR3 is built from 14 residues. The CDR3 sequence: CASSQGQENSPLHF. The DNA for the CDR3 is TGCGCCAGCAGCCAGGGACAGGAAAATTCACCCCTCCACTTT.

This sequence joins TRBV19 and TRBJ2-7; 9 bases agree with TRBD1. With 5 bases clipped from V and 2 bases from J, the junction kept 16 bases outside the gene matches. CDR3 size: 18 residues. CDR1 and CDR2 (germline): LNHDA, SQIVND (reference sequence). The CDR3, as DNA: TGTGCCAGTAGTGAATCCGGGACAGGGTTTAATTGGCCCTACGAGCAGTACTTC. This codes for CASSESGTGFNWPYEQYF. Drawing the rest from reference TRBV19 and TRBJ2-7, the complete variable domain is DGGITQSPKYLFRKEGQNVTLSCEQNLNHDAMYWYRQDPGQGLRLIYYSQIVNDFQKGDIAEGYSVSREKKESFPLTVTSAQKNPTAFYLCASSESGTGFNWPYEQYFGPGTRLTVT.

V is TRBV7-8 and J is TRBJ1-4, with TRBD1 matching over 8 bases. The CDR3 sequence is 14 residues long. The trim removed 5 bases at V and 5 bases at J, leaving 4 bases unmatched. Germline lookup yields CDR1 SGHVS and CDR2 FQNEAQ. Here the CDR3 DNA reads TGTGCCAGCAGCCCAGGGGGCCGGAATGAAAAACTGTTTTTT. Translating it yields CASSPGGRNEKLFF.

V gene TRBV4-3 combines with J gene TRBJ2-3, with 9 positions matching TRBD2. The CDR3 length is 16 residues. Germline V gene data show CDR1 as LGHNA and CDR2 as YSLEER. Trimming removed 0 bases from V and 4 bases from J; junction bases left unmatched: 5. CDR3 in DNA: TGCGCCAGCAGCCAAGATGCGCGGGGGGGAGCAGATACGCAGTATTTT. The encoded protein is CASSQDARGGADTQYF.